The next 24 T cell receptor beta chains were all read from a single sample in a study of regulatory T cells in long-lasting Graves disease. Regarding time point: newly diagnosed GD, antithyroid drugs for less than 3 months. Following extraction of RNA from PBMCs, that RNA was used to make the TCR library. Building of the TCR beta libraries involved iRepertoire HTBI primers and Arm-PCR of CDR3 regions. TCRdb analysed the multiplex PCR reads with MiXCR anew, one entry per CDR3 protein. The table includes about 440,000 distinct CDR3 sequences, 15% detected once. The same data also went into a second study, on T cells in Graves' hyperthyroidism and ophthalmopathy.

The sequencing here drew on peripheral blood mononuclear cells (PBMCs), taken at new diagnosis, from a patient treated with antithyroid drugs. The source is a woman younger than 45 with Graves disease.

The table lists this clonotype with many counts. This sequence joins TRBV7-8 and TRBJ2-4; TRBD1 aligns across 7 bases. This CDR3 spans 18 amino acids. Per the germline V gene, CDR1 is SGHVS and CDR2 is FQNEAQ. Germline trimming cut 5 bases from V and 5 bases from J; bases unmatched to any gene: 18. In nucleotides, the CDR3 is TGTGCCAGCAGCCCAGATAAAACAGGGGTGCGGCTCCAAAACATTCAGTACTTC. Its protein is CASSPDKTGVRLQNIQYF.

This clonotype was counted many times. The CDR3 nucleotides read TGTGCCAGCAGCCCGGAGGGACGGAGGAACACTGAAGCTTTCTTT. Its translation: CASSPEGRRNTEAFF. This rearrangement joins TRBV9 to TRBJ1-1, with D tentatively TRBD1 (5 bases). This CDR3 is 15 amino acids long. The V gene's germline CDR1 is SGDLS and CDR2 YYNGEE. Trimming cost V 4 bases and J 1 base, with 14 bases left between them.

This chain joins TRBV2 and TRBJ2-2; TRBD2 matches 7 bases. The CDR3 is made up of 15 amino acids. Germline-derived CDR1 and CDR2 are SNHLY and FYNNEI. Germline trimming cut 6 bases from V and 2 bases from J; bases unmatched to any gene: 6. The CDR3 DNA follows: TGTGCCAGCAGGATGACTAGCCCTAACACCGGGGAGCTGTTTTTT. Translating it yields CASRMTSPNTGELFF.

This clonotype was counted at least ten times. The CDR3 protein is CASLVTSGSLMIWETQYF. The CDR3 DNA follows: TGTGCCAGCCTAGTAACTAGCGGGAGCTTGATGATCTGGGAGACCCAGTACTTC. The genes are TRBV7-2 and TRBJ2-5, with 11 bases matching TRBD2. CDR1 and CDR2 from the germline V gene are SGHTA and FQGNSA. The CDR3 loop spans 18 amino acids. V lost 8 bases to trimming and J lost 5 bases; unmatched junction nucleotides: 19.

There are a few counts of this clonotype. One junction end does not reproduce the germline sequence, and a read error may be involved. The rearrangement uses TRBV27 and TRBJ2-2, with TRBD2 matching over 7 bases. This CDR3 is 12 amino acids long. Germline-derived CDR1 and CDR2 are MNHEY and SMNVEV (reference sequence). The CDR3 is CASGGGPGELFF. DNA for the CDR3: TGTGCCAGCGGGGGAGGGCCCGGGGAGCTGTTCTTT.

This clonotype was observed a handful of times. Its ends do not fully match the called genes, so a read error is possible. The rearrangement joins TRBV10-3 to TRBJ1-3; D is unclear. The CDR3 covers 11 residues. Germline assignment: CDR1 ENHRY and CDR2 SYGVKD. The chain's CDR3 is CATSSGNTIYF. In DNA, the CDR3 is TGTGCCACCAGTTCCGGAAACACCATATATTTT.

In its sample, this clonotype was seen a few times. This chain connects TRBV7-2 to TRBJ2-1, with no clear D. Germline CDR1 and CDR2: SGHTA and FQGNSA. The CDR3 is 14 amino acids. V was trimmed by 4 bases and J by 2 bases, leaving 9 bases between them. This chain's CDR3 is CASSSTAPYNEQFF. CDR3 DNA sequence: TGTGCCAGCAGCTCCACCGCCCCCTACAATGAGCAGTTCTTC.

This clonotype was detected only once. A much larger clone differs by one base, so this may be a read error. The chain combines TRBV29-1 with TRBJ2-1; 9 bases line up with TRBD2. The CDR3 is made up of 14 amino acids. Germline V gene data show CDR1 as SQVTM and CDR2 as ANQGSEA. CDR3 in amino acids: CSVERRLADNEQLF. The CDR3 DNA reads TGCAGCGTTGAAAGGAGACTAGCGGACAATGAGCAGTTATTC.

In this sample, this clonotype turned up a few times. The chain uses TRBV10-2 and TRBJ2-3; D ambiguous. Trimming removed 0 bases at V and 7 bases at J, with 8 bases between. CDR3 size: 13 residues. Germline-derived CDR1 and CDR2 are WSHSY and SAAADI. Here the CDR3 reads CASSESWRHTQYF. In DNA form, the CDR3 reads TGCGCCAGCAGTGAGTCGTGGCGGCATACGCAGTATTTT.

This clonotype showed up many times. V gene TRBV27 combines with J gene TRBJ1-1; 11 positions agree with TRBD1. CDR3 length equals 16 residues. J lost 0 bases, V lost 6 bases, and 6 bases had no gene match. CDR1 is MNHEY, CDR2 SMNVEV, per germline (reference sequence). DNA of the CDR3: TGTGCCAGCAGCCGAGGACAGGGGGCGTTGAACACTGAAGCTTTCTTT. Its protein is CASSRGQGALNTEAFF.

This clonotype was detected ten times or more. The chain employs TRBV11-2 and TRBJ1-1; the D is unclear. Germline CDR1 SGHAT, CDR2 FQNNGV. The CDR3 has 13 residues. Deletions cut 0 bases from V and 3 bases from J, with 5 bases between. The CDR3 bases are TGTGCCAGCAGCTTAGACTTATACACTGAAGCTTTCTTT. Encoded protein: CASSLDLYTEAFF.

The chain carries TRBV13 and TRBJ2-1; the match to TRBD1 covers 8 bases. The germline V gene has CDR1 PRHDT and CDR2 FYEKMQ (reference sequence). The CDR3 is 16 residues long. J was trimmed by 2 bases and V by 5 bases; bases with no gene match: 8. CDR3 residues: CASSEDSGGPYNEQFF. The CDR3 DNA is TGTGCCAGCAGCGAGGATTCAGGGGGCCCCTACAATGAGCAGTTCTTC.

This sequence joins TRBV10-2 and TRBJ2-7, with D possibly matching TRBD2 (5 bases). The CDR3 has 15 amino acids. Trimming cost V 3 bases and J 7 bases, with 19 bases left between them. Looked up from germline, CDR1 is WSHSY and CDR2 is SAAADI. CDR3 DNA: TGCGCCAGCAGTGATTCCGCGGTGGAGGAGGAAGAGCAGTACTTC. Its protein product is CASSDSAVEEEEQYF.

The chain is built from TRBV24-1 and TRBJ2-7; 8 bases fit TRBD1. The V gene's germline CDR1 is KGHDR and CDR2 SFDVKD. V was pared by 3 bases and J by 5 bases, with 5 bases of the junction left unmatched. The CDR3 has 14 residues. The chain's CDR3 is CATSDHDRGHEQYF. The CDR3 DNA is TGTGCCACCAGTGATCATGACAGGGGCCACGAGCAGTACTTC.

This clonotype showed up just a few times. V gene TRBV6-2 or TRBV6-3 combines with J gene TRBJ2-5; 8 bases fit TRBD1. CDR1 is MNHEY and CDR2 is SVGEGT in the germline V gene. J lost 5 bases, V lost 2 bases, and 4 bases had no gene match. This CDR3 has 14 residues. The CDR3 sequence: CASSYPGGVETQYF. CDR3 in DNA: TGTGCCAGCAGTTACCCAGGGGGCGTCGAGACCCAGTACTTC.

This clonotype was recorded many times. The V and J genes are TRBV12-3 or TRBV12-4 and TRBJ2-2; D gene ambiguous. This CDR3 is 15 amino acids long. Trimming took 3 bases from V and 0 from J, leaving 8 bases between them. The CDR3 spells CASSFNSPNTGELFF. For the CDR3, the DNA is TGTGCCAGCAGTTTTAACAGCCCGAACACCGGGGAGCTGTTTTTT.

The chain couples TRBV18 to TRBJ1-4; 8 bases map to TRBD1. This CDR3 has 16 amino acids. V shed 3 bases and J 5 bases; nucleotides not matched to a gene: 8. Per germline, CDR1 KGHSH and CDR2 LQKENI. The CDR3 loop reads CASSPAVAGGNEKLFF. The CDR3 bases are TGTGCCAGCTCACCCGCGGTGGCAGGGGGCAATGAAAAACTGTTTTTT.

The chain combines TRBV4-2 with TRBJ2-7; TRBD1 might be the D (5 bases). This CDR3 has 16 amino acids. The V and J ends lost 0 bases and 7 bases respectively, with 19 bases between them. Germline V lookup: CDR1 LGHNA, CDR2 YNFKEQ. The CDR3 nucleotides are TGTGCCAGCAGCCAAGATTCTGGGAAGGGGTCGTGGGAGCAGTACTTC. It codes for CASSQDSGKGSWEQYF.

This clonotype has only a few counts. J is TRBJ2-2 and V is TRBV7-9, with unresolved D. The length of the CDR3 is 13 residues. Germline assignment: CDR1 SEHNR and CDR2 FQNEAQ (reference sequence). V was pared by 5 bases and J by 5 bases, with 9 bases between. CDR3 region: CASSPAVTGELFF. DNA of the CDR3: TGTGCCAGCAGCCCCGCGGTAACCGGGGAGCTGTTTTTT.

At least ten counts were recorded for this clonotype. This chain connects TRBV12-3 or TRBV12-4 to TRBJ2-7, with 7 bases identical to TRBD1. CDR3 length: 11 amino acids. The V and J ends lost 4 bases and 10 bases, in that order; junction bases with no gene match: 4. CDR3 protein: CASSSGTDQYF. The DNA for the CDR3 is TGTGCCAGCAGTTCTGGGACAGATCAGTACTTC.

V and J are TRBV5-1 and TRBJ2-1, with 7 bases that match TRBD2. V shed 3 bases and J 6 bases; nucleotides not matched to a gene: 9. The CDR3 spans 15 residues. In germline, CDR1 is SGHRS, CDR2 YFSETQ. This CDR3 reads CASSSSAGLPNEQFF. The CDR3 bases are TGCGCCAGCAGCTCGTCAGCGGGACTCCCCAATGAGCAGTTCTTC.

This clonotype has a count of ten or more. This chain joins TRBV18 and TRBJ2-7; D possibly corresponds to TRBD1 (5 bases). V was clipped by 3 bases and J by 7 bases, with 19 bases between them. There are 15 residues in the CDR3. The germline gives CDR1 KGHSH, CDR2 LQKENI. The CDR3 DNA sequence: TGTGCCAGCTCACCGAGTTGGCAGGGTTCTTATGAGCAGTACTTC. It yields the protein CASSPSWQGSYEQYF.

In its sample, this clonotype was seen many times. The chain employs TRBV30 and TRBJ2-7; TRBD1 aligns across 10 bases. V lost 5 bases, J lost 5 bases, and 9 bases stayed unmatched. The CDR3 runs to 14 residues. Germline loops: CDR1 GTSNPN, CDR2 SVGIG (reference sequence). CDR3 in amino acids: CAWFRPGTGDEQYF. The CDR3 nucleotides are TGTGCCTGGTTTCGTCCTGGGACAGGGGACGAGCAGTACTTC.

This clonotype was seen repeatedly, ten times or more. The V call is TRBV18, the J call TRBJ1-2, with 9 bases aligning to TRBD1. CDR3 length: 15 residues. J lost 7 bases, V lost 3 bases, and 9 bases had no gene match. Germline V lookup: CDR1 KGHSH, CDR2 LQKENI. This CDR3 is CASSPAGTGIVGYTF. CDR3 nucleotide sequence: TGTGCCAGCTCACCGGCCGGGACAGGGATAGTTGGCTACACCTTC.